A single sample is the source of the 9 T cell receptor beta chains below, sequenced in a study of OX40 agonist ivuxolimab in advanced cancers. Sequencing was performed with immunoSEQ multiplex PCR; in TCRdb, only in-frame clones are kept and a portion is missing. Of about 79,000 clones in the sample, approximately 80% are singletons; the top ten hold roughly 0.53%. Sequencing used CD4+ or CD8+ T cells sorted from blood, obtained in a trial of the OX40 agonist ivuxolimab. Source of these receptors: an adult with an advanced solid tumor such as melanoma, head and neck, liver or kidney cancer.

The chain joins TRBV29-1 to TRBJ1-1; TRBD1 might be the D (6 bases). Germline V gene data show CDR1 as SQVTM and CDR2 as ANQGSEA. The CDR3 extends over 13 amino acids. V lost 7 bases and J lost 2, with 14 bases in between. CDR3 region: CSASYRVNTEAFF. The CDR3 DNA reads as TGCAGCGCTTCTTACAGGGTAAACACTGAAGCTTTCTTT.

This sequence joins TRBV2 and TRBJ1-4; unclear D gene. The CDR3 runs to 14 residues. V was pared by 6 bases and J by 5 bases, with 13 bases between. Germline values: CDR1 SNHLY, CDR2 FYNNEI. CDR3 nucleotides: TGTGCCAGCAGCCGGGAGTTGGGGAATGAAAAACTGTTTTTT. It encodes CASSRELGNEKLFF.

The chain carries TRBV6-6 and TRBJ1-5; 7 bases line up with TRBD1. The germline V gene has CDR1 MNHNY and CDR2 SVGAGI (reference sequence). With 8 bases clipped from V and 6 bases from J, the junction kept 10 bases outside the gene matches. This CDR3 is built from 14 residues. The CDR3 sequence is CASDNRGRSQPQHF. The DNA of the CDR3 is TGTGCCAGCGATAACAGGGGTCGGAGTCAGCCCCAGCATTTT.

The chain recombines TRBV7-3 with TRBJ2-2, with D unclear. Germline CDR1 and CDR2: SGHTA and FQGTGA. The CDR3 length is 14 residues. Trimming took off 2 bases at V and 1 base at J, with 5 bases between the two ends. CDR3 protein: CASSLAQNTGELFF. CDR3 in DNA: TGTGCCAGCAGCTTAGCTCAGAACACCGGGGAGCTGTTTTTT.

The chain carries TRBV2 and TRBJ2-3, with D tentatively TRBD2 (5 bases). Germline V lookup: CDR1 SNHLY, CDR2 FYNNEI. This CDR3 spans 12 amino acids. V shed 7 bases and J shed 3 bases, with 8 bases lying between them. CDR3 nucleotide sequence: TGTGCCAGCAAAGCGGAGACAGATACGCAGTATTTT. It is translated as CASKAETDTQYF.

The V call is TRBV5-1, the J call TRBJ1-3; 8 bases agree with TRBD1. J lost 4 bases, V lost 3 bases, and 9 bases had no gene match. The CDR3 length is 16 residues. CDR1 SGHRS and CDR2 YFSETQ come from the germline V gene. CDR3 sequence reads: CASSSGPGGAGNTIYF. The CDR3 DNA follows: TGCGCCAGCAGCTCTGGTCCAGGGGGCGCGGGAAACACCATATATTTT.

This sequence joins TRBV9 and TRBJ2-5; D perhaps matches TRBD1 (6 bases). The V gene lost 0 bases and the J gene lost 1 base, with 10 bases spanning the gap. The germline V gene encodes CDR1 SGDLS and CDR2 YYNGEE. The CDR3 totals 15 residues. The CDR3 loop reads CASSVVGQSQETQYF. The CDR3 DNA is TGTGCCAGCAGCGTAGTTGGACAGAGCCAAGAGACCCAGTACTTC.

This clone was seen a few times. V is TRBV2 and J is TRBJ1-5, with 7 bases lining up with TRBD1. This CDR3 contains 14 residues. Germline trimming cut 5 bases from V and 4 bases from J; bases unmatched to any gene: 5. Per the germline V gene, CDR1 is SNHLY and CDR2 is FYNNEI. CDR3 sequence reads: CASSRATGNQPQHF. CDR3 sequence (DNA): TGTGCCAGCAGTAGGGCGACAGGGAATCAGCCCCAGCATTTT.

This rearrangement joins TRBV27 to TRBJ1-5, with D possibly being TRBD1 (5 bases). The V and J ends lost 5 bases and 0 bases respectively, with 23 bases between them. This CDR3 region has 19 residues. CDR1 and CDR2 (germline): MNHEY, SMNVEV (reference sequence). CDR3 sequence (DNA): TGTGCCAGCAGTCCCCAGGGATCATACGCTTTGGATAGCAATCAGCCCCAGCATTTT. Protein sequence: CASSPQGSYALDSNQPQHF.